This TCR beta chain emerged from a study of blood T cell repertoires in COVID-19. Study as a whole: Samples came from the United States, Italy and Spain, spanning acute and convalescent COVID-19.

Trimming cost V 1 base and J 2 bases, with 9 bases left between them. The CDR3 length is 14 residues. Germline assignment: CDR1 SQVTM and CDR2 ANQGSEA. How the authors handled the data: By means of reference gene primer amplification, nucleated cell counts were estimated. The table came from immunoSEQ multiplex PCR; TCRdb's copy has only in-frame clones and leaves some out. V and J calls and clone size are those listed in that table; D and trimming were worked out from the DNA. The profile shows 150,000 to 190,000 clones, more than 65% of them singletons. The TCR comes from a woman aged 45-60 years with acute or convalescent COVID-19. The chain carries TRBV29-1 and TRBJ2-1; unclear D gene. The sequenced material came from peripheral blood. CDR3 DNA: TGCAGCGTTGAAGGTTACTTAGCCTACAATGAGCAGTTCTTC. This gives the protein CSVEGYLAYNEQFF.